A selection of T cell receptor beta chains follows, all from one sample in a study of identical twins. TCRdb analysed the 5' RACE reads with MiXCR anew, one entry per CDR3 protein. The sample holds roughly 720,000 distinct CDR3 sequences; roughly 18% are singletons and the top ten take about an eighth. These records were also assigned to another study, of T cells expressing NK-cell markers.

Sample: PBMCs. These receptor sequences come from a woman younger than 35 in good health. Both conserved end residues are trimmed from each CDR3. Fields, in order: V gene, J gene, CDR3 protein.

V gene: TRBV10-2
J gene: TRBJ1-1
CDR3 protein: ASRITGPGEAF

V gene: TRBV20-1
J gene: TRBJ2-1
CDR3 protein: SARARTSYNEQF

V gene: TRBV12-3/TRBV12-4
J gene: TRBJ1-2
CDR3 protein: ATKGQHYGYT

V gene: TRBV5-1
J gene: TRBJ1-1
CDR3 protein: ASSLVTDPLVAF

V gene: TRBV6-1
J gene: TRBJ2-5
CDR3 protein: ASKEGPSGTQETQY

V gene: TRBV7-8
J gene: TRBJ2-1
CDR3 protein: ASSLGLQAIDEQF

V gene: TRBV20-1
J gene: TRBJ1-5
CDR3 protein: SVAGGNQPQH

V gene: TRBV20-1
J gene: TRBJ2-1
CDR3 protein: SARGSGTGNEQF

V gene: TRBV7-8
J gene: TRBJ2-3
CDR3 protein: ASSSEGYSRLAGDTQY

V gene: TRBV7-6
J gene: TRBJ2-5
CDR3 protein: ASSSPLDTGKETQY

V gene: TRBV2
J gene: TRBJ1-5
CDR3 protein: ASSEFVGQGVYQPQH

V gene: TRBV7-8
J gene: TRBJ1-1
CDR3 protein: ASRYSGGAKTEAF

V gene: TRBV9
J gene: TRBJ2-1
CDR3 protein: ASSFSGGARNEQF

V gene: TRBV3-1
J gene: TRBJ2-7
CDR3 protein: ASSSVSFYEQY

V gene: TRBV6-5
J gene: TRBJ2-7
CDR3 protein: ASSYWRGSYEQY

V gene: TRBV10-3
J gene: TRBJ2-6
CDR3 protein: AIPQPQVHGANVLT

V gene: TRBV6-2/TRBV6-3
J gene: TRBJ2-2
CDR3 protein: ASSYSTSAYNNTGELF

V gene: TRBV12-3/TRBV12-4
J gene: TRBJ2-2
CDR3 protein: ASSLRLAGGSGELF

V gene: TRBV29-1
J gene: TRBJ2-7
CDR3 protein: SVAGRRGVDEQY

V gene: TRBV4-3
J gene: TRBJ2-3
CDR3 protein: ASSQPWGSSTDTQY

V gene: TRBV6-1
J gene: TRBJ2-1
CDR3 protein: ASSRTPTAYNEQF

V gene: TRBV12-3/TRBV12-4
J gene: TRBJ1-2
CDR3 protein: ASSLLARANLYGYT

V gene: TRBV6-5
J gene: TRBJ1-1
CDR3 protein: ASSRADEAF

V gene: TRBV5-1
J gene: TRBJ2-1
CDR3 protein: ASSRGLAGEYNEQF

V gene: TRBV29-1
J gene: TRBJ2-1
CDR3 protein: SVKSNVWEQF

V gene: TRBV12-3/TRBV12-4
J gene: TRBJ2-1
CDR3 protein: ASSPESSYNEQF

V gene: TRBV7-3
J gene: TRBJ2-1
CDR3 protein: ASSPLAGINNEQF